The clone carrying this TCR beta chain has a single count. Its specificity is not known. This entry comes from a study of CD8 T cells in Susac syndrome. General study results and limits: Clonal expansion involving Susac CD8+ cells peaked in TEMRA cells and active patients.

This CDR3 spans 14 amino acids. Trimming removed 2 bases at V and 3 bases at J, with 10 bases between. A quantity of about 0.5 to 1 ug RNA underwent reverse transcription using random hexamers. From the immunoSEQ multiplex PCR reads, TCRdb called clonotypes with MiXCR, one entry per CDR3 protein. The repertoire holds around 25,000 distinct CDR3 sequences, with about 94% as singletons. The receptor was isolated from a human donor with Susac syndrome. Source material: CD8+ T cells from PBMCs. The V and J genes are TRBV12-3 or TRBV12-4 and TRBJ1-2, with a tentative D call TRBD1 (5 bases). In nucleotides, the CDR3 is TGTGCCAGCAGTTTAATTCCCAGGGACTATGGCTACACCTTC. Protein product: CASSLIPRDYGYTF.